One T cell receptor beta chain is described in this entry. Profiling relied on immunoSEQ multiplex PCR, and the TCRdb table lists in-frame clones only, not all of them. Found here are about 36,000 clones, 65% to 85% of them singletons; the top ten hold less than 25%. This specimen comes from a study of OX40 agonist ivuxolimab in advanced cancers. The ends lost 0 bases at V and 4 bases at J; junction bases unmatched: 2. This CDR3 contains 14 residues. In germline, CDR1 is PRHDT, CDR2 FYEKMQ (reference sequence). The TCR sequence derives from an adult with an advanced solid tumor such as melanoma, head and neck, liver or kidney cancer. The chain couples TRBV13 to TRBJ1-2; 7 bases line up with TRBD1. Sample: CD4+ or CD8+ T cells sorted from blood, taken in a trial of the OX40 agonist ivuxolimab. For the CDR3, the DNA is TGTGCCAGCAGCTTAGGGACAGGGAGCTATGGCTACACCTTC. Translating it yields CASSLGTGSYGYTF.